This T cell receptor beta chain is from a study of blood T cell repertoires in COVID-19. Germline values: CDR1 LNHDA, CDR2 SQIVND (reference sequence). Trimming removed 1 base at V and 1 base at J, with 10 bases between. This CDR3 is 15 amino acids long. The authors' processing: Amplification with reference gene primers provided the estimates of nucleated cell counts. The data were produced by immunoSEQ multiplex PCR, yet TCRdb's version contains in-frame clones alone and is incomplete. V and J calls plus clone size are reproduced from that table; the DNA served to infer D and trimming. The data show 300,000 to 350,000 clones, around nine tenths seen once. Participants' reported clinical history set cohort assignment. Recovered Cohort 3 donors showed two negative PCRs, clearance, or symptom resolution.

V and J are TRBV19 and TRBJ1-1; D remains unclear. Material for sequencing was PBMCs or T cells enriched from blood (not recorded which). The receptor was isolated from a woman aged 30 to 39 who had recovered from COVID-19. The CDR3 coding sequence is TGTGCCAGTAGTATAGGACGCCAGCGGAACACTGAAGCTTTCTTT. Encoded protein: CASSIGRQRNTEAFF.